What follows are 6 T cell receptor beta chains derived from one specimen sequenced in a study of CD8 T cells in Susac syndrome. RNA was extracted with the RNeasy kit, and a quantity of about 0.5 to 1 ug was reverse transcribed using random hexamers. TCRdb reanalysed the immunoSEQ multiplex PCR reads using MiXCR and keeps one entry per CDR3 protein. The sample carries about 280,000 distinct CDR3 sequences, roughly 85% recorded once. Source material: CD8+ T cells from PBMCs. Receptors originate from a human donor with multiple sclerosis.

V gene TRBV30 combines with J gene TRBJ2-1; the match to TRBD2 covers 7 bases. The CDR3 extends over 13 amino acids. V was pared by 4 bases and J by 7 bases, with 7 bases of the junction left unmatched. Germline-derived CDR1 and CDR2 are GTSNPN and SVGIG (reference sequence). The CDR3 nucleotides are TGTGCCTGGACGTATGGGGGAGGGAATGAGCAGTTCTTC. Its protein is CAWTYGGGNEQFF.

The CDR3 reads CASHRGGVNTEAFF. CDR3 in DNA: TGTGCCAGCCACCGGGGGGGGGTGAACACTGAAGCTTTCTTT. The chain is built from TRBV27 and TRBJ1-1; weak D call: TRBD1 (5 bases). The germline gives CDR1 MNHEY, CDR2 SMNVEV (reference sequence). The CDR3 is 14 amino acids. V lost 8 bases to trimming and J lost 0 bases, with 13 bases between them.

This chain uses TRBV7-9 with TRBJ2-7, with a tentative D call TRBD2 (7 bases). Trimming pared 5 bases from V and 6 bases from J, leaving 20 bases between. The CDR3 contains 15 residues. Germline CDR1 SEHNR, CDR2 FQNEAQ (reference sequence). This chain's CDR3 is CASSPRRGAIFEQYF. The CDR3 region has the DNA TGTGCCAGCAGCCCCCGCCGGGGGGCGATCTTCGAGCAGTACTTC.

This chain links TRBV13 with TRBJ1-1; D gene uncertain. Trimming shortened V by 5 bases and J by 10 bases, and 14 bases separated the two germline ends. The CDR3 loop spans 12 amino acids. In germline, CDR1 is PRHDT, CDR2 FYEKMQ (reference sequence). The DNA of the CDR3 is TGTGCCAGCAGCACCGGGCTCCGGCCAGCTTTCTTT. It yields the protein CASSTGLRPAFF.

This clonotype came up a few times. The rearrangement uses TRBV19 and TRBJ2-7, with D unresolved. This CDR3 spans 13 amino acids. V was shortened by 6 bases and J by 4 bases, with 13 bases between the two germline ends. Germline-derived CDR1 and CDR2 are LNHDA and SQIVND (reference sequence). The CDR3, as DNA: TGTGCCAGTAGCCCCGGCCTGGGATACGAGCAGTACTTC. Translated: CASSPGLGYEQYF.

The chain joins TRBV23-1 to TRBJ1-1; D call uncertain. TRBV23-1 belongs to the ORF category, with a function that is uncertain. V dropped 0 bases and J dropped 5 bases, with 7 bases sitting between them. This CDR3 has 13 amino acids. CDR3 nucleotides: TGCGCCAGCAGTCAATCGAGGGAGACTGAAGCTTTCTTT. Amino acids: CASSQSRETEAFF.